This T cell receptor beta chain comes out of a study of blood T cell repertoires in COVID-19. About the study: The study drew acute and convalescent COVID-19 samples from the United States, Italy and Spain.

Authors' processing steps: The authors estimated nucleated cell counts from reference gene primer amplification. The assay was immunoSEQ multiplex PCR, and TCRdb's table has in-frame clones only and misses some. From that table come the V and J calls and clone size; the DNA was used to work out D and trimming. The top ten hold 5.5% to 8% of the sample, which has some 300,000 clones, about 90% seen once. Germline assignment: CDR1 SGDLS and CDR2 YYNGEE. V lost 4 bases, J lost 2 bases, and 16 bases stayed unmatched. This CDR3 has 19 residues. The chain is built from TRBV9 and TRBJ2-7; 12 bases map to TRBD2. The source is a woman aged 45-60 years with COVID-19, enrolled during active disease. The sequenced sample consisted of peripheral blood. The CDR3 protein is CASSPRGLAGGLVAYEQYF. Written as DNA, the CDR3 is TGTGCCAGCAGCCCGAGGGGGCTAGCGGGAGGGCTTGTAGCCTACGAGCAGTACTTC.